This is a list of T cell receptor beta chains from one sample in a study of blood T cell repertoires in COVID-19. Clones were read by immunoSEQ multiplex PCR, and TCRdb kept only the in-frame ones, dropping some. The sample includes some 140,000 clones, 91% of them seen just once. The sequenced material came from peripheral blood. The receptor set was obtained from a man in his fifties with acute or convalescent COVID-19. Both conserved end residues are part of each CDR3. The D gene is left open where the match is weak. Expanded clones get a size class; other rows say once, few or many, or leave the size out.

>TRBV19|TRBJ2-3|TRBD2|-
TGTGCCAGCCGGGGACTAGCGGGGGGCACAGATACGCAGTATTTT
CASRGLAGGTDTQYF
>TRBV19|TRBJ2-1|TRBD2|-
TGTGCCAGTAGTAACCGGGACTATCCCTTTGGCGAGCAGTTCTTC
CASSNRDYPFGEQFF
>TRBV6-5|TRBJ2-3|TRBD1|-
TGTGCCAGCAGGGGGGGACAGGGGGCCGCAGATACGCAGTATTTT
CASRGGQGAADTQYF
>TRBV7-2|TRBJ2-3|-|-
TGTGCCAGCAGCTTAAGGCGGCAGTCAGATACGCAGTATTTT
CASSLRRQSDTQYF
>TRBV19|TRBJ1-1|-|-
TGTGCCAGTAGTATCCCCGACTCGAACACTGAAGCTTTCTTT
CASSIPDSNTEAFF
>TRBV12-3/TRBV12-4|TRBJ2-1|-|-
TGTGCCAGCAGTTTCAGGTTGAATGGTGAGCAGTTCTTC
CASSFRLNGEQFF
>TRBV27|TRBJ1-2|-|-
TGTGCCAGCAGTTTTTACGGACAGCGCTCGGGGGGCTACACCTTC
CASSFYGQRSGGYTF
>TRBV7-2|TRBJ1-2|-|-
TGTGCCAGCAGCCCCCACCCGACCGGAGCAAACTATGGCTACACCTTC
CASSPHPTGANYGYTF
>TRBV11-1|TRBJ2-1|TRBD1|-
TGTGCCAGCAGCTGGGACAGGGCCAATGAGCAGTTCTTC
CASSWDRANEQFF
>TRBV29-1|TRBJ1-1|TRBD1|-
TGCAGCGTTGCAACAGGGGGGAACACTGAAGCTTTCTTT
CSVATGGNTEAFF
>TRBV30|TRBJ1-6|-|-
TGTGCCGCCTACTCCGGGGTATCACCCCTCCACTTT
CAAYSGVSPLHF
>TRBV10-3|TRBJ1-4|TRBD1|-
TGTGCCATCAGCCGGGACAGAATTAATGAAAAACTGTTTTTT
CAISRDRINEKLFF
>TRBV9|TRBJ1-4|-|-
TGTGCCAGCAGCGCCCAGGACAGACTTAATGAAAAACTGTTTTTT
CASSAQDRLNEKLFF
>TRBV2|TRBJ1-4|TRBD1|-
TGTGCCAGCAGTCGGACAGGAGCTAATGAAAAACTGTTTTTT
CASSRTGANEKLFF
>TRBV6-5|TRBJ2-1|TRBD2|-
TGTGCCAGCAGTTCACTAGCGGGAGGCCACTACAATGAGCAGTTCTTC
CASSSLAGGHYNEQFF
>TRBV10-3|TRBJ1-2|-|-
TGTGCCATCAGTGTCGCTGGGCTGGAAGGCTACACCTTC
CAISVAGLEGYTF
>TRBV9|TRBJ1-3|-|-
TGTGCCAGCAGCGTTGGAGGGGCCAACACCATATATTTT
CASSVGGANTIYF
>TRBV2|TRBJ2-1|TRBD2|-
TGTGCCAGCGGAACTAGCGGGAGGGCTCGGGAGCAGTTCTTC
CASGTSGRAREQFF
>TRBV27|TRBJ2-5|-|-
TGTGCCAGCAGTCGGGTCGGGGAGACCCAGTACTTC
CASSRVGETQYF
>TRBV18|TRBJ2-2|TRBD1|-
TGTGCCAGCTCACCACTGGATACAGGGGGTGTCGGGGAGCTGTTTTTT
CASSPLDTGGVGELFF
>TRBV27|TRBJ2-3|TRBD2|-
TGTGCCAGCCATTCGGGGGACTACCGCACAGATACGCAGTATTTT
CASHSGDYRTDTQYF
>TRBV7-9|TRBJ1-1|TRBD1|-
TGTGCCAGCAGCCCGGGGACAGGGGAGGTGAACACTGAAGCTTTCTTT
CASSPGTGEVNTEAFF
>TRBV27|TRBJ2-2|-|-
TGTGCCAGCAGTCCCCAGGTCAACACCGGGGAGCTGTTTTTT
CASSPQVNTGELFF
>TRBV19|TRBJ2-6|-|-
TGTGCCAGTAGTATAGTCCCCGTAGCAGGGGACTCTGGGGCCAACGTCCTGACTTTC
CASSIVPVAGDSGANVLTF
>TRBV5-1|TRBJ2-5|TRBD2|many
TGCGCCAGCAGCGCCGGTGGGAGCGGGGGGACAGAGACCCAGTACTTC
CASSAGGSGGTETQYF
>TRBV28|TRBJ1-2|TRBD1|-
TGTGCCAGCAGCCAAAGCTTAGGGGGCGACAGCTACACCTTC
CASSQSLGGDSYTF
>TRBV7-2|TRBJ1-4|-|few
TGTGCCAGCAGCCCGCTGACAGGAAGTAATGAAAAACTGTTTTTT
CASSPLTGSNEKLFF
>TRBV7-2|TRBJ1-2|TRBD1|-
TGTGCCAGCAGCTTAGGGGGACAGGCTACTAGGGGCTACACCTTC
CASSLGGQATRGYTF
>TRBV2|TRBJ2-5|TRBD2|-
TGTGCCAGCAGTCGACTAGCGGGGGGGCAAGAGACCCAGTACTTC
CASSRLAGGQETQYF
>TRBV2|TRBJ2-5|TRBD2|-
TGTGCCAGCAGTGAGATTAGCGGGAGACGCGAGACCCAGTACTTC
CASSEISGRRETQYF
>TRBV7-2|TRBJ2-3|-|-
TGTGCCAGCAGCCCGGCCGGGAGAACAGATACGCAGTATTTT
CASSPAGRTDTQYF
>TRBV10-3|TRBJ2-5|-|few
TGTGCCATCGCCTACCGGGACTGGCAAGAGACCCAGTACTTC
CAIAYRDWQETQYF
>TRBV6-1|TRBJ1-4|-|-
TGTGCCAGCAGTGATGATTGGGTCGGACTCGGAAAACTGTTTTTT
CASSDDWVGLGKLFF
>TRBV28|TRBJ1-1|-|-
TGTGCCAGCACCCTCGCGGGACGGAACACTGAAGCTTTCTTT
CASTLAGRNTEAFF
>TRBV6-5|TRBJ1-3|-|-
TGTGCCAGCAGTTACTCCGAGGTCTCTGGAAACACCATATATTTT
CASSYSEVSGNTIYF
>TRBV28|TRBJ1-5|-|once
TGTGCCAGCACGACCCCAGGAACGGGGTATCAGCCCCAGCATTTT
CASTTPGTGYQPQHF
>TRBV3-1/TRBV3-2|TRBJ2-3|TRBD2|-
TGTGCCAGCAGCCAAGGGGTAGCGGGGGGGTTATATACGCAGTATTTT
CASSQGVAGGLYTQYF
>TRBV7-3|TRBJ2-1|-|-
TGTGCCAGCAGCCCAGGACTAACCTGGGGAGTTGAGCAGTTCTTC
CASSPGLTWGVEQFF
>TRBV6-5|TRBJ1-2|-|-
TGTGCCAGCAGTCCCTGGGGGGGGGTCGGCTATGGCTACACCTTC
CASSPWGGVGYGYTF
>TRBV13|TRBJ2-3|TRBD2|-
TGTGCCAGCAGCCCCAGTTCTAGCGGAGACCCAGATACGCAGTATTTT
CASSPSSSGDPDTQYF
>TRBV15|TRBJ1-5|-|-
TGTGCCACCAGCAGACAGGGTGCCAATCAGCCCCAGCATTTT
CATSRQGANQPQHF
>TRBV3-1/TRBV3-2|TRBJ2-1|-|-
TGTGCCAGCAGCCAGGGGGGGGGCAATAATGAGCAGTTCTTC
CASSQGGGNNEQFF
>TRBV4-1|TRBJ2-1|-|-
TGCGCCAGCAGCCAATTCTTCTACAATGAGCAGTTCTTC
CASSQFFYNEQFF
>TRBV28|TRBJ2-3|-|-
TGTGCCAGCAGTTCCCCAGGCCAGAGTGGAGATACGCAGTATTTT
CASSSPGQSGDTQYF
>TRBV27|TRBJ1-1|-|-
TGTGCCAGCGCAGTAACCGGGGAGAACACTGAAGCTTTCTTT
CASAVTGENTEAFF
>TRBV4-1|TRBJ2-7|-|-
TGCGCCAGCAGCCAACACCCTTCGGCCTACGAGCAGTACTTC
CASSQHPSAYEQYF
>TRBV9|TRBJ2-5|-|-
TGTGCCAGCAGCGTAACTTCCGCCGCCCAAGAGACCCAGTACTTC
CASSVTSAAQETQYF
>TRBV27|TRBJ2-7|-|once
TGTGCCAGCAGAGGGGGGGGAGTCGAGCAGTACTTC
CASRGGGVEQYF
>TRBV19|TRBJ2-5|-|-
TGTGCCAGTAGTAACGGACAGCTCCAAGAGACCCAGTACTTC
CASSNGQLQETQYF
>TRBV24-1|TRBJ2-3|-|-
TGTGCCACCAGCGCCGGAGATACGCAGTATTTT
CATSAGDTQYF
>TRBV19|TRBJ1-5|TRBD1|-
TGTGCCAGCGAAACAGGGGGAGGTCAGCCCCAGCATTTT
CASETGGGQPQHF
>TRBV5-8|TRBJ1-5|TRBD1|-
TGTGCCAGCAGCTTCAGGCCGGGACAGGGGCATTTT
CASSFRPGQGHF
>TRBV3-1/TRBV3-2|TRBJ1-2|TRBD1|-
TGTGCCAGCAGCCAAGAAGGGACAGGGGGTGGCTACACCTTC
CASSQEGTGGGYTF
>TRBV6-6|TRBJ2-7|TRBD1|-
TGTGCCAGCAGTTACTCTACCGGGACAGGGGGCTACGAGCAGTACTTT
CASSYSTGTGGYEQYF
>TRBV6-1|TRBJ2-7|TRBD1|-
TGTGCCAGCAGTGAAGCGTATTATTCGGGACAGAGTTCCTACGAGCAGTACTTC
CASSEAYYSGQSSYEQYF
>TRBV5-1|TRBJ1-5|TRBD1|-
TGCGCCAGCAGCTTGGACAGGGGCCCAAATCAGCCCCAGCATTTT
CASSLDRGPNQPQHF
>TRBV5-1|TRBJ2-5|-|once
TGCGCCAGCAGCTGGTCACGGGGGACGGGGGAGACCCAGTACTTC
CASSWSRGTGETQYF
>TRBV28|TRBJ2-7|-|-
TGTGCCAGCAGTTCGCCGGGACAAGCCTTCTACGAGCAGTACTTC
CASSSPGQAFYEQYF